This entry describes one T cell receptor (beta chain). Sequencing used immunoSEQ v3. The method was immunoSEQ multiplex PCR; TCRdb's version includes in-frame clones alone and lacks a portion of them. This sample yields 18,000 or so clones, of which approximately 83% are seen a single time; around 2.4% belongs to the top ten. Time point specified: pre-treatment sample, taken before nivolumab and TIL therapy. Enrollment ran from late 2017 to January 2020. This record belongs to a study of TIL therapy for anti-PD-1-resistant metastatic lung cancer. CDR1 is LNHDA, CDR2 SQIVND, per germline (reference sequence). The ends were cut back, 7 bases at V and 7 bases at J, with 16 bases in the middle. This CDR3 spans 13 amino acids.

This sequence joins TRBV19 and TRBJ1-2; TRBD1 is a possible D gene (6 bases). This material consisted of blood, taken at baseline. The sequence came from a person between 30 and 79 years old with non-small cell lung cancer. In DNA, the CDR3 is TGTGCCAGTAACCCCGGGACAACCGGTGGCTACACCTTC. Translated: CASNPGTTGGYTF. Full variable domain (remainder filled in from reference TRBV19 and TRBJ1-2): DGGITQSPKYLFRKEGQNVTLSCEQNLNHDAMYWYRQDPGQGLRLIYYSQIVNDFQKGDIAEGYSVSREKKESFPLTVTSAQKNPTAFYLCASNPGTTGGYTFGSGTRLTVV.